These 25 T cell receptor beta chains originate from one sample sequenced in a study of blood T cell repertoires in COVID-19. The repertoire was sequenced with immunoSEQ multiplex PCR; TCRdb's copy has only in-frame clones and lacks some. Of over 95,000 clones in the sample, about four fifths were seen once. The sample was peripheral blood. The receptor source for this set is a human donor in a cohort sampled during active COVID-19.

The CDR3 bases are TGTGCCAGCAGCGACAGGGGGCAAGTGGAAAAACTGTTTTTT. It is translated as CASSDRGQVEKLFF. The chain has TRBV3-1 (or the pseudogene TRBV3-2) and TRBJ1-4; 10 bases map to TRBD1. Germline assignment: CDR1 LGHDT and CDR2 YNNKEL (reference sequence). The CDR3 extends over 14 amino acids. The V gene end was trimmed by 5 bases and the J gene end by 8 bases; junction bases not matched to a gene: 5.

The chain carries TRBV27 and TRBJ2-1; D perhaps matches TRBD1 (6 bases). The CDR3 runs to 13 residues. Trimming took off 7 bases at V and 6 bases at J, with 13 bases between the two ends. From germline, CDR1 is MNHEY and CDR2 SMNVEV (reference sequence). The CDR3 spells CASKQQTGNEQFF. CDR3 DNA: TGTGCCAGCAAACAACAGACAGGCAATGAGCAGTTCTTC.

The chain employs TRBV9 and TRBJ1-2; 9 nucleotides line up with TRBD1. The CDR3 sequence is 15 residues long. Germline V gene sequence: CDR1 SGDLS, CDR2 YYNGEE. Trimming at V came to 4 bases and at J to 1 base, leaving 5 bases not matched to a gene. This CDR3 is CASSQGGQGNYGYTF. DNA of the CDR3: TGTGCCAGCAGCCAGGGGGGACAGGGTAACTATGGCTACACCTTC.

The rearrangement uses TRBV4-3 and TRBJ1-1; D is unclear. CDR3 length: 19 amino acids. CDR1 LGHNA and CDR2 YSLEER come from the germline V gene. V was pared by 0 bases and J by 3 bases, with 23 bases between. CDR3 bases: TGCGCCAGCAGCCAAGAGAGAGTGGGCAGGATGAGAACGGACACTGAAGCTTTCTTT. Amino acid sequence: CASSQERVGRMRTDTEAFF.

Concerning this clone: A junction boundary mismatches the germline segment, possibly from a read error. The V call is TRBV7-7, the J call TRBJ1-4, with D possibly TRBD1 on 5 matching bases. The CDR3 loop spans 15 amino acids. Germline CDR1 SSHAT, CDR2 FNYEAQ (reference sequence). The CDR3 DNA follows: TGTGCTAGCAGCTTAGGTGCGGGGGCTAATGAAAAACTGTTTTTT. It translates to CASSLGAGANEKLFF.

The chain couples TRBV11-2 to TRBJ1-5, with D hard to call. V was shortened by 2 bases and J by 2 bases, with 4 bases between the two germline ends. The V gene's germline CDR1 is SGHAT and CDR2 FQNNGV. CDR3 length: 13 residues. The CDR3 sequence: CASSLQGNQPQHF. DNA of the CDR3: TGTGCCAGCAGCTTACAGGGCAATCAGCCCCAGCATTTT.

The chain carries TRBV9 and TRBJ2-7; 8 nucleotides line up with TRBD1. Germline loops: CDR1 SGDLS, CDR2 YYNGEE. V trimming: 2 bases; J trimming: 2 bases; junction bases outside the gene matches: 6. The CDR3 loop spans 15 amino acids. CDR3 loop: CASSVGQGRAYEQYF. CDR3 nucleotides: TGTGCCAGCAGCGTCGGACAGGGAAGGGCCTACGAGCAGTACTTC.

This clone was found a few times. The V and J genes are TRBV19 and TRBJ1-5; D is possibly TRBD1 (5 bases). Germline CDR1 reads LNHDA; CDR2 reads SQIVND (reference sequence). Trimming left V 3 bases short and J 7 bases short, with 10 bases between. The CDR3 is made up of 13 amino acids. The CDR3 region has the DNA TGTGCCAGTAGTATCCCAGGGAACCAGCCCCAGCATTTT. It specifies CASSIPGNQPQHF.

V usage is TRBV2 and J usage is TRBJ1-5; D is perhaps TRBD1 (6 bases). V shed 5 bases and J shed 0 bases, with 14 bases lying between them. Germline V CDR1 and CDR2: SNHLY, FYNNEI. The CDR3 contains 16 residues. CDR3 DNA: TGTGCCAGCAGTCGAAGGGGACATACTAGCAATCAGCCCCAGCATTTT. It specifies CASSRRGHTSNQPQHF.

V usage is TRBV30 and J usage is TRBJ2-2; D possibly corresponds to TRBD2 (6 bases). CDR3 length: 13 amino acids. CDR1 and CDR2 from the germline V gene are GTSNPN and SVGIG (reference sequence). Trimming stripped 0 bases from V and 6 bases from J, with 8 bases between. CDR3 nucleotide sequence: TGTGCCTGGAGTGTACGGGGGTCCGGGGAGCTGTTTTTT. Residues: CAWSVRGSGELFF.

The chain joins TRBV4-3 to TRBJ2-1, with 8 nucleotides matching TRBD2. J gave up 7 bases and V 0 bases, and 8 bases lay outside the gene matches. The CDR3 is 16 amino acids. Germline loops: CDR1 LGHNA, CDR2 YSLEER. CDR3 sequence: CASSQEGIAGMNEQFF. Here the CDR3 DNA reads TGCGCCAGCAGCCAAGAAGGAATAGCGGGGATGAATGAGCAGTTCTTC.

In the case of this clone: A read error may produce the germline difference seen at one junction end. The chain joins TRBV6-6 to TRBJ2-5; D call uncertain. Germline-derived CDR1 and CDR2 are MNHNY and SVGAGI (reference sequence). The CDR3 is made up of 15 amino acids. CDR3 amino acids: CASSYRRDGEEAQYF. In DNA, the CDR3 is TGTGCCAGCAGTTACCGACGAGACGGAGAAGAGGCCCAGTACTTC.

This clone showed up just once. The chain carries TRBV30 and TRBJ1-6; maybe TRBD1 (6 bases). This CDR3 comprises 13 residues. V lost 5 bases, J lost 6 bases, and 11 bases lay in between. Germline CDR1 and CDR2: GTSNPN and SVGIG (reference sequence). The CDR3 region is CAWGQLPNSPLHF. CDR3 DNA: TGTGCCTGGGGACAGTTACCTAATTCACCCCTCCACTTT.

V and J are TRBV6-1 and TRBJ1-6, with TRBD1 matching 7 bases. The germline V gene encodes CDR1 MNHNS and CDR2 SASEGT. This CDR3 comprises 16 residues. The junction had 5 bases not matched to a gene; V was cut back by 0 bases and J by 6 bases. CDR3 loop: CASSEAQGVVNSPLHF. For the CDR3, the DNA is TGTGCCAGCAGTGAAGCCCAGGGGGTAGTTAATTCACCCCTCCACTTT.

The J gene is TRBJ2-1, the V gene TRBV19, with TRBD2 matching 8 bases. The germline V gene encodes CDR1 LNHDA and CDR2 SQIVND (reference sequence). The CDR3 covers 13 residues. Unmatched junction bases numbered 7, after V lost 9 bases and J lost 6 bases. This CDR3 reads CASRGGRLNEQFF. Written as DNA, the CDR3 is TGTGCCAGCCGTGGCGGGAGGCTCAATGAGCAGTTCTTC.

This clone has just a few counts. This chain uses TRBV27 with TRBJ1-1, with D perhaps matching TRBD1 (5 bases). Between the trimmed V and J ends, which lost 4 bases and 3 bases, there was a span of 21 bases. This CDR3 region has 17 residues. Germline CDR1 reads MNHEY; CDR2 reads SMNVEV (reference sequence). The CDR3 DNA sequence: TGTGCCAGCAGTTCCGACTGGCCCGGGAGGGGTCACACTGAAGCTTTCTTT. It codes for CASSSDWPGRGHTEAFF.

This chain links TRBV6-4 with TRBJ2-7; D is perhaps TRBD1 (5 bases). Deletions cut 2 bases from V and 2 bases from J, with 10 bases between. Per germline, CDR1 MRHNA and CDR2 SNTAGT. The CDR3 contains 14 residues. The DNA of the CDR3 is TGTGCCAGCAGTGACAGGTCCAGGGCCTACGAGCAGTACTTC. It codes for CASSDRSRAYEQYF.

This sequence joins TRBV11-2 and TRBJ1-3; 7 nucleotides agree with TRBD1. This CDR3 is 16 amino acids long. In germline, CDR1 is SGHAT, CDR2 FQNNGV. The J segment lost 4 bases and the V segment lost 5 bases, leaving 11 bases of the junction unmatched. The CDR3 nucleotides are TGTGCCAGCAGCGGTAGGACAGGAGTCTTCGGAAACACCATATATTTT. This codes for CASSGRTGVFGNTIYF.

V and J are TRBV5-1 and TRBJ1-2; D not certain. The germline V gene encodes CDR1 SGHRS and CDR2 YFSETQ. The CDR3 consists of 14 residues. The V gene lost 0 bases and the J gene lost 4 bases, with 10 bases spanning the gap. The CDR3 DNA reads TGCGCCAGCAGCTTGGGACTGACGACCTATGGCTACACCTTC. It codes for CASSLGLTTYGYTF.

This clone was detected only a few times. The chain links TRBV28 to TRBJ2-7; 7 nucleotides agree with TRBD2. CDR1 is MDHEN and CDR2 is SYDVKM in the germline V gene. Losses at the gene ends were 2 bases for V and 3 bases for J; bases not matched to a gene: 7. The CDR3 extends over 15 amino acids. As DNA, the CDR3 is TGTGCCAGCAGTTTAGCGGTGTCGGGGGGCTACGAGCAGTACTTC. Its protein product is CASSLAVSGGYEQYF.

The CDR3 nucleotides read TGTGCCAGCAGCTTAGTTCTGCAAGAGACCCAGTACTTC. It encodes CASSLVLQETQYF. The chain carries TRBV7-8 and TRBJ2-5; no clear D gene. The V end was cut by 1 base, the J end by 2 bases, with 5 bases between. Germline lookup yields CDR1 SGHVS and CDR2 FQNEAQ. The CDR3 runs 13 residues.

In nucleotides, the CDR3 is TGCAGCGTCCAGTTCGGCGGGCCAAAACTGTTTTTT. Translated, it gives CSVQFGGPKLFF. V usage is TRBV29-1 and J usage is TRBJ1-4, with D unclear. Trimming stripped 6 bases from V and 10 bases from J, with 15 bases between. The CDR3 spans 12 residues. Germline V lookup: CDR1 SQVTM, CDR2 ANQGSEA.

This sequence joins TRBV6-5 and TRBJ1-2, with TRBD1 identical over 9 bases. The CDR3 extends over 14 amino acids. J was trimmed by 4 bases and V by 11 bases; bases with no gene match: 11. Germline CDR1 reads MNHEY; CDR2 reads SVGAGI. The CDR3 DNA reads TGTGCCTCAACAGGGGGCTCTTCCAGCTATGGCTACACCTTC. It yields the protein CASTGGSSSYGYTF.

This sequence joins TRBV5-4 and TRBJ2-7; D unclear. V dropped 4 bases and J dropped 2 bases, with 16 bases sitting between them. Germline V gene data show CDR1 as SGHNT and CDR2 as YYREEE (reference sequence). The CDR3 is 15 residues long. The chain's CDR3 is CASSGDPVWTYEQYF. The CDR3 DNA sequence: TGTGCCAGCAGCGGAGACCCTGTTTGGACCTACGAGCAGTACTTC. Full variable domain (rest looked up from reference TRBV5-4 and TRBJ2-7): ETGVTQSPTHLIKTRGQQVTLRCSSQSGHNTVSWYQQALGQGPQFIFQYYREEENGRGNFPPRFSGLQFPNYSSELNVNALELDDSALYLCASSGDPVWTYEQYFGPGTRLTVT.

This chain uses TRBV25-1 with TRBJ1-1; D gene ambiguous. The germline CDR1 and CDR2 sequences are MGHDK and SYGVNS. The CDR3 loop spans 14 amino acids. V was cut by 1 base and J by 1 base, with 7 bases left in between. The CDR3 DNA reads TGTGCCAGCAGTGAATTTCGGGGGAACACTGAAGCTTTCTTT. This gives the protein CASSEFRGNTEAFF.